At least ten counts were recorded for the clone carrying this TCR beta chain. The antigen remains unidentified. This entry belongs to a study of response to subunit inactivated influenza vaccine. TCRdb fed the RT-PCR reads into MiXCR, producing one record per CDR3 protein. The data hold 400,000 to 650,000 distinct CDR3 sequences, with about 7.2% observed a single time. Study-level results: Researchers suggested that each seasonal influenza vaccination recruits few new T cells.

V was pared by 2 bases and J by 5 bases, with 10 bases between. The CDR3 is made up of 15 amino acids. The sequence came from a man between 50 and 75 years old who received an inactivated influenza vaccine. The sequencing here drew on PBMCs from blood, taken 23 to 25 months after vaccination. The chain employs TRBV12-3 or TRBV12-4 and TRBJ1-6; D is unresolved. The CDR3 sequence: CASSLSTLNNSPLHF. The DNA of the CDR3 is TGTGCCAGCAGTTTATCCACTCTGAATAATTCACCCCTCCACTTT.